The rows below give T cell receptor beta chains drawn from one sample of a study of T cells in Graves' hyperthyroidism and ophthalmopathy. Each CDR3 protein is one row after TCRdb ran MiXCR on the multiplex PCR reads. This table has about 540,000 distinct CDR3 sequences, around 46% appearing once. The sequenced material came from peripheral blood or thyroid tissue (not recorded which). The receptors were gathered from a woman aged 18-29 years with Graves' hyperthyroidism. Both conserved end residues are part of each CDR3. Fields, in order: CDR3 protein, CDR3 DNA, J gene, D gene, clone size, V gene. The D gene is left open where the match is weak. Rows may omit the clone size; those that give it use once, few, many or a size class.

CSVLGGTGRDTGELFF | TGCAGCGTCCTAGGGGGGACAGGGAGGGACACCGGGGAGCTGTTTTTT | TRBJ2-2 | TRBD1 | . | TRBV29-1
CASSQELWASEAYEQYF | TGCGCCAGCAGCCAAGAATTATGGGCTAGCGAAGCCTACGAGCAGTACTTC | TRBJ2-7 | . | . | TRBV4-3
CASSERGEQYF | TGTGCCAGCAGTGAAAGGGGCGAGCAGTACTTC | TRBJ2-7 | . | . | TRBV12-3/TRBV12-4
CASRARGGSVQPQHF | TGTGCCAGCAGAGCTCGGGGGGGAAGCGTTCAGCCCCAGCATTTT | TRBJ1-5 | . | many | TRBV2
CSGGGQLNTEAFF | TGCAGCGGGGGGGGACAGTTGAACACTGAAGCTTTCTTT | TRBJ1-1 | TRBD1 | . | TRBV29-1
CASSPLPGQQYEQYF | TGTGCCAGCTCACCACTACCGGGACAGCAATACGAGCAGTACTTC | TRBJ2-7 | TRBD1 | . | TRBV7-6
CSALTGRRLNGELFF | TGCAGCGCCCTGACAGGGAGACGATTAAATGGGGAGCTGTTTTTT | TRBJ2-2 | TRBD1 | . | TRBV29-1
CASSVQGNDNSPLHF | TGTGCCAGCAGCGTCCAGGGTAACGATAATTCACCCCTCCACTTT | TRBJ1-6 | . | once | TRBV9
CASSATGELFF | TGTGCCAGCAGCGCGACCGGGGAGCTGTTTTTT | TRBJ2-2 | . | many | TRBV5-6
CSAPLYQETQYF | TGCAGTGCACCGTTATACCAAGAGACCCAGTACTTC | TRBJ2-5 | . | . | TRBV20-1
CASSEALRDRVRNEQYF | TGTGCCAGCAGTGAAGCGCTTCGGGACAGGGTTAGGAACGAGCAGTACTTC | TRBJ2-7 | TRBD1 | . | TRBV25-1
CASSDPLRGSYEQYF | TGTGCCAGCAGTGACCCCTTGAGGGGCTCCTACGAGCAGTACTTC | TRBJ2-7 | . | . | TRBV2
CASSYLGVGNQPQHF | TGTGCCAGCAGTTACTTGGGGGTAGGCAATCAGCCCCAGCATTTT | TRBJ1-5 | . | . | TRBV2
CASSYRGHGEEAFF | TGTGCCAGCAGTTACCGGGGACATGGGGAAGAAGCTTTCTTT | TRBJ1-1 | . | . | TRBV2
CSVEGGGLYEQYF | TGCAGCGTTGAAGGCGGCGGGTTATACGAGCAGTACTTC | TRBJ2-7 | . | many | TRBV29-1
CASRGYTF | TGTGCCAGCCGTGGCTACACCTTC | TRBJ1-2 | . | . | TRBV2
CASRAGQAYWDGYTF | TGTGCCAGCAGGGCAGGACAGGCGTATTGGGATGGCTACACCTTC | TRBJ1-2 | TRBD1 | few | TRBV25-1
CATSDQRDSYNEQFF | TGTGCCACCAGTGACCAACGGGACTCTTACAATGAGCAGTTCTTC | TRBJ2-1 | . | . | TRBV24-1
CARGPSSEAFF | TGTGCTAGAGGGCCATCTTCTGAAGCTTTCTTT | TRBJ1-1 | . | . | TRBV11-1
CSAQGNRGQDYGYTF | TGCAGTGCCCAAGGAAACAGGGGGCAAGACTATGGCTACACCTTC | TRBJ1-2 | TRBD1 | few | TRBV20-1
CVGRWHGATGNQPQHF | TGCGTCGGCCGATGGCATGGGGCGACGGGCAATCAGCCCCAGCATTTT | TRBJ1-5 | . | . | TRBV7-2
CASSPEGQPNQPQHF | TGTGCCAGCTCACCCGAGGGACAGCCTAATCAGCCCCAGCATTTT | TRBJ1-5 | TRBD1 | . | TRBV7-9
CASSGVGTSTDTQYF | TGTGCCAGCAGTGGTGTAGGGACTAGCACAGATACGCAGTATTTT | TRBJ2-3 | . | . | TRBV2
CATWDRVTYEQYF | TGTGCGACTTGGGACAGGGTTACGTACGAGCAGTACTTC | TRBJ2-7 | TRBD1 | . | TRBV10-3
CSAAPGTTNEKLFF | TGCAGTGCTGCCCCCGGGACAACTAATGAAAAACTGTTTTTT | TRBJ1-4 | . | once | TRBV20-1
CSARPGTSVTEQYF | TGCAGTGCTAGGCCTGGGACTAGCGTTACCGAGCAGTACTTC | TRBJ2-7 | TRBD2 | . | TRBV20-1
CASTQDGNEQYF | TGTGCCAGCACACAGGACGGTAACGAGCAGTACTTC | TRBJ2-7 | . | many | TRBV7-9
CASSEWGEQPQHF | TGCGCCAGCAGTGAGTGGGGGGAGCAGCCCCAGCATTTT | TRBJ1-5 | . | many | TRBV10-2
CASIEDSGNTIYF | TGTGCCAGTATTGAGGACAGCGGAAACACCATATATTTT | TRBJ1-3 | . | . | TRBV19
CASLGLATRTDTQYF | TGTGCCAGCCTGGGACTAGCGACGCGCACAGATACGCAGTATTTT | TRBJ2-3 | TRBD2 | . | TRBV6-6
CSVETSEGETEKLFF | TGCAGCGTTGAGACTAGCGAGGGAGAGACCGAAAAACTGTTTTTT | TRBJ1-4 | . | once | TRBV29-1
CSHGAASNQPQHF | TGCAGTCATGGGGCCGCTAGCAATCAGCCCCAGCATTTT | TRBJ1-5 | . | many | TRBV29-1
CASSFGMNTEAFF | TGTGCCAGCAGCTTCGGGATGAACACTGAAGCTTTCTTT | TRBJ1-1 | . | many | TRBV7-9
CASSTTTNEKLFF | TGTGCCAGCAGCACAACAACTAATGAAAAACTGTTTTTT | TRBJ1-4 | . | many | TRBV7-9
CATSVGLAGEAQYF | TGTGCCACCAGTGTCGGACTAGCGGGAGAGGCCCAGTACTTC | TRBJ2-5 | TRBD2 | . | TRBV24-1
CASSEVGGQETQYF | TGTGCCAGCAGTGAAGTAGGGGGCCAAGAGACCCAGTACTTC | TRBJ2-5 | . | . | TRBV25-1
CASSLRGITYEQYF | TGTGCCAGCAGCTTACGCGGGATTACCTACGAGCAGTACTTC | TRBJ2-7 | . | . | TRBV7-9
CATSDSTGIETQYF | TGTGCCACCAGTGATTCCACAGGGATAGAGACCCAGTACTTC | TRBJ2-5 | . | once | TRBV24-1
CATQQGEGSTEAFF | TGTGCCACCCAACAGGGGGAGGGTAGCACTGAAGCTTTCTTT | TRBJ1-1 | TRBD1 | . | TRBV10-3
CASSLRAGGRSEQYF | TGCGCCAGCAGCTTGAGGGCAGGGGGTCGGAGCGAGCAGTACTTC | TRBJ2-7 | TRBD1 | . | TRBV5-1
CASSLDILSPGELFF | TGTGCCAGCAGCCTGGATATACTAAGTCCCGGGGAGCTGTTTTTT | TRBJ2-2 | . | . | TRBV7-2
CSAWTGGTYEQYF | TGCAGTGCTTGGACAGGGGGAACCTACGAGCAGTACTTC | TRBJ2-7 | TRBD1 | few | TRBV20-1